A selection of T cell receptor beta chains follows, all from one sample in a study of blood T cell repertoires in COVID-19. TCRdb's table, derived via immunoSEQ multiplex PCR, lists solely in-frame clones and lacks some. The sample lists roughly 200,000 clones, roughly 92% occurring once. Source material: peripheral blood. These receptors were obtained from a man aged 30-40 years with COVID-19, enrolled during active disease. Both conserved end residues are part of each CDR3. The order of the fields is clone size, V gene, D gene, J gene, CDR3 protein, CDR3 DNA. The D gene is left open where the match is weak. Not all rows give a size; the values are once, few, many and, for expanded clones, a class.

NA	TRBV3-1/TRBV3-2	NA	TRBJ1-4	CASSQGFRSFNEKLFF	TGTGCCAGCAGCCAAGGTTTTCGCAGTTTTAATGAAAAACTGTTTTTT
NA	TRBV2	TRBD1	TRBJ1-6	CASSEWDRVHNSPLHF	TGTGCCAGCAGTGAGTGGGACAGGGTGCATAATTCACCCCTCCACTTT
NA	TRBV2	TRBD1	TRBJ2-7	CASRQGYEQYF	TGTGCCAGCCGACAGGGCTACGAGCAGTACTTC
NA	TRBV10-3	TRBD1	TRBJ1-2	CAISQDRDYGYTF	TGTGCCATCAGCCAGGACAGGGACTATGGCTACACCTTC
NA	TRBV6-5	TRBD1	TRBJ1-2	CASRDPGQGHYGYTF	TGTGCCAGCCGGGACCCGGGACAGGGACACTATGGCTACACCTTC
few	TRBV5-1	NA	TRBJ1-5	CASRLGGEDNQPQHF	TGCGCCAGCCGACTTGGGGGGGAGGACAATCAGCCCCAGCATTTT
NA	TRBV2	TRBD1	TRBJ1-2	CASRRTGLGYGYTF	TGTGCCAGCAGGAGGACAGGGCTGGGCTATGGCTACACCTTC
NA	TRBV6-5	NA	TRBJ2-5	CASSSPGHISETQYF	TGTGCCAGCAGTAGTCCGGGACATATCTCAGAGACCCAGTACTTC
NA	TRBV5-4	NA	TRBJ2-3	CASSLPSSGWNTDTQYF	TGTGCCAGCAGCTTACCCAGTTCAGGGTGGAACACAGATACGCAGTATTTT
NA	TRBV5-1	TRBD2	TRBJ2-3	CASSVFSGSRTDTQYF	TGCGCCAGCAGCGTGTTTAGCGGGAGCCGTACAGATACGCAGTATTTT
once	TRBV2	NA	TRBJ2-1	CASSEEVTRHEQFF	TGTGCCAGCAGTGAGGAGGTAACGAGGCATGAGCAGTTCTTC
NA	TRBV6-4	NA	TRBJ1-1	CASSEGAATEAFF	TGTGCCAGCAGTGAGGGGGCTGCCACTGAAGCTTTCTTT
NA	TRBV7-6	NA	TRBJ1-6	CASSLVTGTLHF	TGTGCCAGCAGCTTAGTAACGGGAACCCTCCACTTT
once	TRBV10-3	TRBD1	TRBJ1-1	CAISDPRLDRYTEAFF	TGTGCCATCAGTGACCCCCGTCTGGACAGGTACACTGAAGCTTTCTTT
NA	TRBV6-5	TRBD2	TRBJ2-3	CASSYSALASTDTQYF	TGTGCCAGCAGTTACTCGGCACTAGCGAGCACAGATACGCAGTATTTT
NA	TRBV18	TRBD1	TRBJ1-2	CASSPSAGGVEGYTF	TGTGCCAGCTCACCCTCGGCAGGGGGCGTGGAAGGCTACACCTTC
NA	TRBV19	TRBD1	TRBJ2-6	CASSVQGAGANVLTF	TGTGCCAGTAGTGTCCAGGGGGCTGGGGCCAACGTCCTGACTTTC
NA	TRBV18	NA	TRBJ2-3	CASSPRNTDTQYF	TGTGCCAGCTCACCACGTAACACAGATACGCAGTATTTT
NA	TRBV6-5	NA	TRBJ1-1	CASGTPRGGSAFF	TGTGCCAGTGGGACCCCTAGGGGGGGATCGGCTTTCTTT
NA	TRBV14	NA	TRBJ1-3	CASSLDSLSGNTIYF	TGTGCCAGCAGCCTGGACAGCCTTTCTGGAAACACCATATATTTT
NA	TRBV30	NA	TRBJ2-7	CAWSVGEAYEQYF	TGTGCCTGGAGTGTAGGGGAGGCCTACGAGCAGTACTTC
NA	TRBV7-2	TRBD2	TRBJ2-7	CASSLGLAGSYEQYF	TGTGCCAGCAGCTTAGGACTAGCGGGGTCGTACGAGCAGTACTTC
NA	TRBV10-3	TRBD1	TRBJ1-6	CAISEDVGTALDVHF	TGTGCCATCAGTGAGGATGTAGGGACAGCCTTAGATGTCCACTTT
NA	TRBV6-1	NA	TRBJ1-5	CASSEGLNQPQHF	TGTGCCAGCAGTGAAGGACTAAATCAGCCCCAGCATTTT
NA	TRBV30	TRBD1	TRBJ1-5	CAWSRTGASNQPQHF	TGTGCCTGGAGTAGGACAGGGGCGAGCAATCAGCCCCAGCATTTT
NA	TRBV5-1	NA	TRBJ1-1	CASSLGGLVGTEAFF	TGCGCCAGCAGCTTGGGGGGCTTGGTCGGCACTGAAGCTTTCTTT
NA	TRBV4-1	TRBD1	TRBJ1-5	CASSPRQGPSNQPQHF	TGCGCCAGCAGCCCAAGACAGGGCCCCAGCAATCAGCCCCAGCATTTT
NA	TRBV2	NA	TRBJ2-5	CASSEGGYRYQETQYF	TGTGCCAGCAGTGAAGGCGGCTACAGGTACCAAGAGACCCAGTACTTC
NA	TRBV7-7	TRBD2	TRBJ2-5	CASRPGTSGGETQYF	TGTGCCAGCAGGCCCGGGACTAGCGGGGGAGAGACCCAGTACTTC
NA	TRBV7-3	NA	TRBJ2-5	CASSSQGGETQYF	TGTGCCAGCAGCTCACAGGGTGGGGAGACCCAGTACTTC
NA	TRBV10-2	NA	TRBJ1-2	CASSEVGANGYTF	TGCGCCAGCAGTGAAGTGGGGGCAAATGGCTACACCTTC
NA	TRBV3-1/TRBV3-2	NA	TRBJ1-2	CASSQGRGAVGYTF	TGTGCCAGCAGCCAAGGTCGGGGGGCAGTGGGCTACACCTTC
NA	TRBV4-1	NA	TRBJ2-7	CASSPPAGAFYEQYF	TGCGCCAGCAGCCCCCCGGCAGGGGCCTTCTACGAGCAGTACTTC
NA	TRBV5-6	NA	TRBJ2-1	CASSSTRFTLFF	TGTGCCAGCAGCTCCACTAGATTTACGCTGTTCTTC
NA	TRBV18	NA	TRBJ1-1	CASSSTGGRTEAFF	TGTGCCAGCTCGTCAACCGGGGGTAGGACTGAAGCTTTCTTT
NA	TRBV5-5	TRBD1	TRBJ1-1	CASSPQQGMNTEAFF	TGTGCCAGCAGCCCACAACAGGGGATGAACACTGAAGCTTTCTTT
NA	TRBV29-1	NA	TRBJ1-1	CSVAWGRDTEAFF	TGCAGCGTGGCGTGGGGGCGAGACACTGAAGCTTTCTTT
NA	TRBV5-6	NA	TRBJ2-1	CASSSQGYYNEQFF	TGTGCCAGCAGCTCTCAGGGATATTACAATGAGCAGTTCTTC
NA	TRBV2	TRBD1	TRBJ2-3	CASRGQGAIGTDTQYF	TGTGCCAGCAGGGGCCAGGGGGCTATTGGCACAGATACGCAGTATTTT
NA	TRBV19	TRBD1	TRBJ1-5	CASSIWQGANQPQHF	TGTGCCAGTAGTATCTGGCAGGGGGCAAATCAGCCCCAGCATTTT
NA	TRBV27	NA	TRBJ1-1	CASSFTVTTEAFF	TGTGCCAGCAGTTTTACGGTTACCACTGAAGCTTTCTTT
once	TRBV7-2	NA	TRBJ1-1	CASSLAQGRNTEAFF	TGTGCCAGCAGCTTAGCGCAGGGGCGAAACACTGAAGCTTTCTTT
NA	TRBV28	NA	TRBJ1-1	CASSTYQAFF	TGTGCCAGCAGTACTTATCAAGCTTTCTTT
NA	TRBV30	NA	TRBJ1-4	CARAGSNEKLFF	TGTGCCCGAGCAGGGTCTAATGAAAAACTGTTTTTT
NA	TRBV7-9	NA	TRBJ1-1	CASSLAAGVFNTEAFF	TGTGCCAGCAGCTTAGCGGCAGGGGTCTTTAACACTGAAGCTTTCTTT
NA	TRBV6-5	NA	TRBJ1-3	CASSLRAGNTIYF	TGTGCCAGCAGTCTCCGGGCTGGAAACACCATATATTTT
once	TRBV24-1	NA	TRBJ2-3	CATSDNRGGPDTQYF	TGTGCCACCAGTGATAACAGGGGAGGCCCAGATACGCAGTATTTT
once	TRBV28	NA	TRBJ1-5	CASSPATQPQHF	TGTGCCAGCAGTCCCGCTACTCAGCCCCAGCATTTT
NA	TRBV12-3/TRBV12-4	NA	TRBJ2-1	CASSPQIEQFF	TGTGCCAGCAGTCCTCAGATTGAGCAGTTCTTC
NA	TRBV6-6	TRBD1	TRBJ1-2	CASSPYTAGTGGFYGYTF	TGTGCCAGCAGTCCCTATACCGCGGGGACAGGGGGGTTCTATGGCTACACCTTC
NA	TRBV9	TRBD1	TRBJ2-5	CASSVAGQGRQETQYF	TGTGCCAGCAGCGTAGCCGGACAGGGGCGGCAAGAGACCCAGTACTTC
NA	TRBV6-5	NA	TRBJ1-3	CASSGAGNTIYF	TGTGCCAGCAGCGGGGCTGGAAACACCATATATTTT
NA	TRBV9	TRBD1	TRBJ2-5	CASSVEGTGVMETQYF	TGTGCCAGCAGCGTAGAAGGGACAGGGGTGATGGAGACCCAGTACTTC
NA	TRBV27	TRBD2	TRBJ2-2	CASSLETSGGGELFF	TGTGCCAGCAGTTTAGAGACTAGCGGTGGCGGGGAGCTGTTTTTT
NA	TRBV4-1	NA	TRBJ1-3	CASSLRTVTGNTIYF	TGCGCCAGCAGCCTCCGGACAGTTACTGGAAACACCATATATTTT